This TCR beta chain was captured by sequencing in a study of T cells after yellow fever vaccination. The CDR3 covers 14 residues. Trimming left V 5 bases short and J 0 bases short, with 9 bases between. CDR1 and CDR2 from the germline V gene are SGHTA and FQGNSA. TCRdb re-derived calls from the 5' RACE reads in MiXCR, one entry per CDR3 protein. The data show 500,000 to 650,000 distinct CDR3 sequences, less than 20% seen once. The source was PBMCs, collected about 5 days after the first yellow fever vaccination. The rearrangement uses TRBV7-2 and TRBJ2-3; D is uncertain. The clonotype comes from a man between 18 and 29 years old who received the YFV17D yellow fever vaccine. CDR3 in amino acids: CASSRLTSTDTQYF. CDR3 DNA sequence: TGTGCCAGCAGCCGTCTAACTAGCACAGATACGCAGTATTTT.